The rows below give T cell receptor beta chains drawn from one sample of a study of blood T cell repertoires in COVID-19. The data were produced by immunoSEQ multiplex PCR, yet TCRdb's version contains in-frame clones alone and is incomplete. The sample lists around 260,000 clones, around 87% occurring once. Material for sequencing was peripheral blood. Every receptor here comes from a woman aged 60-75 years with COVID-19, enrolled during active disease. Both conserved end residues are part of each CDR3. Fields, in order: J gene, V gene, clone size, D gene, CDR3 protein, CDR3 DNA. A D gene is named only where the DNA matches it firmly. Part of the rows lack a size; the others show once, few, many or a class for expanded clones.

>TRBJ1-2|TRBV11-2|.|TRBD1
CASSLDRNYGYTF
TGTGCCAGCAGCTTGGACAGGAACTATGGCTACACCTTC
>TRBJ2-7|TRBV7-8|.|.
CASSLLQAAYEQYF
TGTGCCAGCAGCTTATTGCAGGCCGCCTACGAGCAGTACTTC
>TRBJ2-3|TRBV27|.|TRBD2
CASSLAGGSTDTQYF
TGTGCCAGCAGTTTGGCGGGAGGTTCCACAGATACGCAGTATTTT
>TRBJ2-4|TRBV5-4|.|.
CASSLDGLAKNIQYF
TGTGCCAGCAGCTTGGACGGGTTAGCCAAAAACATTCAGTACTTC
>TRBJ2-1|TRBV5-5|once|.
CASSPPRRDSSYNEQFF
TGTGCCAGCAGCCCCCCCCGGAGGGACAGCTCCTACAATGAGCAGTTCTTC
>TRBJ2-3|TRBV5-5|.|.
CASSLRGPDTQYF
TGTGCCAGCAGCTTGCGCGGCCCAGATACGCAGTATTTT
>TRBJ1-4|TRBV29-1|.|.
CSVEVRPPEEKLFF
TGCAGCGTTGAAGTACGTCCTCCGGAGGAAAAACTGTTTTTT
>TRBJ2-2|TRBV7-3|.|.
CASSLSLTGELFF
TGTGCCAGCAGCTTAAGCCTAACCGGGGAGCTGTTTTTT
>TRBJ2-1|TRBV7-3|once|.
CASSPGGLAWNEQFF
TGTGCCAGCAGCCCCGGGGGGCTAGCTTGGAATGAGCAGTTCTTC
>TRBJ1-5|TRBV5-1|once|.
CASSLVPVSGGHQPQHF
TGCGCCAGCAGCTTGGTCCCTGTTTCGGGAGGGCATCAGCCCCAGCATTTT
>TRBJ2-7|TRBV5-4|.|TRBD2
CASSLGLAGGQEQYF
TGTGCCAGCAGCTTGGGACTAGCGGGAGGGCAAGAGCAGTACTTC
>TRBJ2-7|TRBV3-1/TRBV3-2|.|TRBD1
CASSQTGNSYEQYF
TGTGCCAGCAGCCAGACAGGGAACTCCTACGAGCAGTACTTC
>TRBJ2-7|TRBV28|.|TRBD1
CASIRQGSYEQYF
TGTGCCAGCATTCGACAGGGTTCCTACGAGCAGTACTTC
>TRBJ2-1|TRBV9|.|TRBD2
CASSVLAGSTYNEQFF
TGTGCCAGCAGCGTACTAGCGGGCTCGACCTACAATGAGCAGTTCTTC
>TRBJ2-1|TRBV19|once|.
CASSQYGGEQFF
TGTGCCAGTAGCCAGTACGGCGGTGAGCAGTTCTTC
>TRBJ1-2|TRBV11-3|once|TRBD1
CASSRTGDGYTF
TGTGCCAGCAGCCGGACAGGGGATGGCTACACCTTC
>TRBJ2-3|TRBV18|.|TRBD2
CASSPPSSGSGTDTQYF
TGTGCCAGCTCACCACCGTCTAGCGGGAGTGGAACAGATACGCAGTATTTT
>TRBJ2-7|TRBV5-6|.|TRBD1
CASSLDRTGRYEQYF
TGTGCCAGCAGCTTGGATAGGACAGGGCGATACGAGCAGTACTTC
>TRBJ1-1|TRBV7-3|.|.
CASSLQGRRDTEAFF
TGTGCCAGCAGCTTACAGGGGCGGCGGGACACTGAAGCTTTCTTT
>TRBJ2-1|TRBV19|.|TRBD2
CASNSRGLAGANEQFF
TGTGCCAGTAACTCCCGGGGACTAGCGGGAGCGAATGAGCAGTTCTTC
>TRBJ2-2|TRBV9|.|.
CASSPRGGYTGELFF
TGTGCCAGCAGCCCTAGGGGGGGGTACACCGGGGAGCTGTTTTTT
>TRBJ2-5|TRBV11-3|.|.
CASSLGALDQETQYF
TGTGCCAGCAGCTTAGGTGCGCTCGACCAAGAGACCCAGTACTTC
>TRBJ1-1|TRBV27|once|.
CASSLSGGLGTEAFF
TGTGCCAGCAGTTTATCTGGGGGGTTGGGCACTGAAGCTTTCTTT
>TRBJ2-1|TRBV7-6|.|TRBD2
CASSWGTSGRRGNEQFF
TGTGCCAGCAGCTGGGGGACTAGCGGGAGGAGGGGCAATGAGCAGTTCTTC
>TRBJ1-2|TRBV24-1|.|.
CATSEGGRGYTF
TGTGCCACCAGTGAGGGGGGACGGGGCTACACCTTC
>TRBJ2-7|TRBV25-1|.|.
CASSGTLEASYEQYF
TGTGCCAGCAGTGGGACTTTGGAGGCCTCCTACGAGCAGTACTTC
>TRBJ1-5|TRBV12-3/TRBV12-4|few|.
CASSLYSNQPQHF
TGTGCCAGCAGTTTATATAGCAATCAGCCCCAGCATTTT
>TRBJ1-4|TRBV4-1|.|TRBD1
CASSQGDLGGAGFATNEKLFF
TGCGCCAGCAGCCAAGGAGACCTAGGGGGCGCTGGATTTGCAACTAATGAAAAACTGTTTTTT